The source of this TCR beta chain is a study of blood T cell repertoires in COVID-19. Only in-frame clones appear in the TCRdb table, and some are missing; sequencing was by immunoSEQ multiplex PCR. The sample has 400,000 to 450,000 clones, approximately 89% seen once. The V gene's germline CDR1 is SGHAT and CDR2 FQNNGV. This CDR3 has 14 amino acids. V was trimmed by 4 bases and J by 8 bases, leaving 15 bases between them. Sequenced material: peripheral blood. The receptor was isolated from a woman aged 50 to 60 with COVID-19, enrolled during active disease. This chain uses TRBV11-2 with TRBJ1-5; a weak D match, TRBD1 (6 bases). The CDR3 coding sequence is TGTGCCAGCAGCTCTAGGGGGTTAGGAGAGCCCCAGCATTTT. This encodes CASSSRGLGEPQHF. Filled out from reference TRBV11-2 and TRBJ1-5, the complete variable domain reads EAGVAQSPRYKIIEKRQSVAFWCNPISGHATLYWYQQILGQGPKLLIQFQNNGVVDDSQLPKDRFSAERLKGVDSTLKIQPAKLEDSAVYLCASSSRGLGEPQHFGDGTRLSIL.